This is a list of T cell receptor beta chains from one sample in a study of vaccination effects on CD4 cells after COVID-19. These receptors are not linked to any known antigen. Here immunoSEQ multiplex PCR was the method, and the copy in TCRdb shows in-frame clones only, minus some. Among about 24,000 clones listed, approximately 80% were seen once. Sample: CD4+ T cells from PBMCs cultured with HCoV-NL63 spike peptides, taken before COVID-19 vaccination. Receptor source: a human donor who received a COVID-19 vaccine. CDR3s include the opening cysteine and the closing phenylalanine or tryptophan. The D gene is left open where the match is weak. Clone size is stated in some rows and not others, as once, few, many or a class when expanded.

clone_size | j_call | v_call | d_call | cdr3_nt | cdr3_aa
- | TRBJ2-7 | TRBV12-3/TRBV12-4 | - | TGTGCCAGCATGTTCGACGGGTTCTACGAGCAGTACTTC | CASMFDGFYEQYF
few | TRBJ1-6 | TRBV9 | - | TGTGCCAGCAGCGCCGGGACACTCCTAACATCACCCCTCCACTTT | CASSAGTLLTSPLHF
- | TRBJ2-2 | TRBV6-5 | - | TGTGCCAGCAGTTACTCGGGGCCCACCGGGGAGCTGTTTTTT | CASSYSGPTGELFF
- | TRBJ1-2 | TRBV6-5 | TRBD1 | TGTGCCAGCAGAGCCGGGACAGACTATGGCTACACCTTC | CASRAGTDYGYTF
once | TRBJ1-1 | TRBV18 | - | TGTGCCAGCTCGGCGGAAATGAACACTGAAGCTTTCTTT | CASSAEMNTEAFF
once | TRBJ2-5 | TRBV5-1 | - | TGCGCCAGCAGCATGACGAACATGCAAGAGACCCAGTACTTC | CASSMTNMQETQYF
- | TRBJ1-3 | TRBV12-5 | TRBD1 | TGTGCTAGTGGTTTAGGGGACAGTGGGATCACTGGAAACACCATATATTTT | CASGLGDSGITGNTIYF
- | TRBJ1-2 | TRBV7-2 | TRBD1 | TGTGCCAGCAGCCCGGGACAGACCCCTTATGGCTACACCTTC | CASSPGQTPYGYTF
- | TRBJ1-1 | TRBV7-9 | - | TGTGCCAGCAGCAGAGGGGGGTCTGCTGAAGCTTTCTTT | CASSRGGSAEAFF
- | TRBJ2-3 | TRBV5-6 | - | TGTGCCAGCAGTGGGGGGGGGCCGACAGATACGCAGTATTTT | CASSGGGPTDTQYF
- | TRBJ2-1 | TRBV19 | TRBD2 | TGTGCCAGTAGTATACTGGCCGGGGGGAGCCATGAGCAGTTCTTC | CASSILAGGSHEQFF
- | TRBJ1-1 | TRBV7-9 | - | TGTGCCAGCAGCTTAGATGGGATTCCGAACACTGAAGCTTTCTTT | CASSLDGIPNTEAFF
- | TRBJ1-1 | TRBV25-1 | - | TGTGCCAGCAGAGAGACAGGTATCATGAACACTGAAGCTTTCTTT | CASRETGIMNTEAFF
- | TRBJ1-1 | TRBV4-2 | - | TGTGCCAGCAGCCAAGAAGGAGCAGGCACTGAAGCTTTCTTT | CASSQEGAGTEAFF
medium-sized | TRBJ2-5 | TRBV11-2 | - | TGTGCCAGCAGCTTAATGGTCGGGGGACAACAAGAGACCCAGTACTTC | CASSLMVGGQQETQYF
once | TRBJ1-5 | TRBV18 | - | TGTGCCAGCTCACCCGGGGATCAGCCCCAGCATTTT | CASSPGDQPQHF
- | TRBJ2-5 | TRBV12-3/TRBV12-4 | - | TGTGCCAGCAGTTTAAAGAGGATGGAGACCCAGTACTTC | CASSLKRMETQYF
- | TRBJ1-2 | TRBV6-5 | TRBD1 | TGTGCCAGCAAAGCCGGGGACAGGGAGAGCTACACCTTC | CASKAGDRESYTF
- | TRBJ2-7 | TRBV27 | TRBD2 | TGTGCCAGCAGTCCCCTGACTAGCGTGGGGCTATCCGAGCAGTACTTC | CASSPLTSVGLSEQYF
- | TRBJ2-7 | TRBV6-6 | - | TGTGCCAGCAGGTCCTCACAAGTTGAAAGATACGAGCAGTACTTC | CASRSSQVERYEQYF
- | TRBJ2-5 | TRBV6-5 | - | TGTGCCAGCAGTTCGGAGAGCAGGTGGGAGACCCAGTACTTC | CASSSESRWETQYF
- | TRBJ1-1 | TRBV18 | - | TGTGCCAGCTCACCAACTCAGGAGGGCGCTGAAGCTTTCTTT | CASSPTQEGAEAFF
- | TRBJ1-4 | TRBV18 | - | TGTGCCAGCTCACCAAAGGCAGGGTTTGAAAAACTGTTTTTT | CASSPKAGFEKLFF
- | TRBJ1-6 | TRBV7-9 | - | TGTGCCAGCAGCTTAGAACAGTATAATTCACCCCTCCACTTT | CASSLEQYNSPLHF
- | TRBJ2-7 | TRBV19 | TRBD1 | TGTGCCAGTCGACGGGCGGGACAGGGCTACGAGCAGTACTTC | CASRRAGQGYEQYF
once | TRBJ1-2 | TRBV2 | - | TGTGCCAGCAGTGAAAAGGGCTACGGCTACACCTTC | CASSEKGYGYTF
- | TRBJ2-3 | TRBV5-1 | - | TGCGCCAGCAGCCTTGGGTTCCAGGCAGATACGCAGTATTTT | CASSLGFQADTQYF
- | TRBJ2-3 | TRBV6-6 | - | TGTGCCAGCAGTTACACCCCGCTGTATTTT | CASSYTPLYF
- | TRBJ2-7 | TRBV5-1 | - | TGCGCCAGCAGCTCCACACTAGATCCCACGGGCGTCTACGAGCAGTACTTC | CASSSTLDPTGVYEQYF
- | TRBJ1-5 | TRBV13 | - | TGTGCCAGCAGCCCACGGGGGGGAAATCAGCCCCAGCATTTT | CASSPRGGNQPQHF
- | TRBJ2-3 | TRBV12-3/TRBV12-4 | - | TGTGCCAGCAGTTTCTTCGGAGATACGCAGTATTTT | CASSFFGDTQYF
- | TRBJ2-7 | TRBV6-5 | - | TGTGCCAGCAGTTCCGGGACAATTTACGAGCAGTACTTC | CASSSGTIYEQYF
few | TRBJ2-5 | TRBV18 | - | TGTGCCAGCTCACCAGCCTCAGAGACCCAGTACTTC | CASSPASETQYF
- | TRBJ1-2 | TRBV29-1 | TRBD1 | TGCAGCGTTGAAGATCCGAACCCGGACAGGTTCTATGGCTACACCTTC | CSVEDPNPDRFYGYTF
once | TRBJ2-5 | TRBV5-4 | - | TGTGCCAGCAGCTTCGAACCTCTGAGGACCCAGTACTTC | CASSFEPLRTQYF
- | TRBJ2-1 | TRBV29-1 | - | TGCAGCGGGGACGCGGGGGCAAACAATGAGCAGTTCTTC | CSGDAGANNEQFF
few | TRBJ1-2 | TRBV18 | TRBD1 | TGTGCCAGCTCACCCCCTGCGTTTGTCGGGACAGGGCTTGGCTACACCTTC | CASSPPAFVGTGLGYTF
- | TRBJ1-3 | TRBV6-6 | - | TGTGCCAGCAGTCCCTCTGGAAACACCATATATTTT | CASSPSGNTIYF
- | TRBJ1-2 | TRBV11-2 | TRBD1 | TGTGCCAGCAGCTCGGGACAGGGGATCGCCCTCTATGGCTACACCTTC | CASSSGQGIALYGYTF
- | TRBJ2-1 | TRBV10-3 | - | TGTGCCATCAACCCCAGGGGTTTGGACAGTTATGAGCAGTTCTTC | CAINPRGLDSYEQFF
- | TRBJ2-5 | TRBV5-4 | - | TGTGCCAGCAGCGGAGAAAGATCCGCGGAGACCCAGTACTTC | CASSGERSAETQYF
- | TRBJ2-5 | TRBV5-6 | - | TGTGCCAGCAGATTGGACTTCCAAGAGACCCAGTACTTC | CASRLDFQETQYF
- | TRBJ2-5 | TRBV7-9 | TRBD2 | TGTGCCAGCAGCTCTGGATACACTAGCGGGGGCCTTCTCGGGGCCCAGTACTTC | CASSSGYTSGGLLGAQYF